The 7 T cell receptor beta chains reported below all come from one sample, sequenced in a study of T cell repertoires in cytomegalovirus infection. TCRdb reprocessed the reads with MiXCR, giving one entry per CDR3 protein. The sample holds about 260,000 distinct CDR3 sequences, about 13% seen once. The sequenced sample consisted of PBMCs. The receptors derive from a human donor in good health (CMV status not recorded). Some clones in this sample may be carry-over from other donors' samples.

This clonotype occurred a few times. The chain links TRBV29-1 to TRBJ2-6; possible D gene TRBD1, 5 bases. There are 15 residues in the CDR3. Germline V lookup: CDR1 SQVTM, CDR2 ANQGSEA. V was cut by 2 bases and J by 5 bases, with 13 bases left in between. CDR3 in amino acids: CSVEKSTERANVLTF. CDR3 sequence (DNA): TGCAGCGTTGAAAAGTCGACAGAGAGGGCCAACGTCCTGACTTTC.

This clonotype was found many times. This sequence joins TRBV7-9 and TRBJ1-5, with D unclear. CDR3 size: 12 residues. The germline gives CDR1 SEHNR, CDR2 FQNEAQ (reference sequence). Trimming pared 1 base from V and 7 bases from J, leaving 5 bases between. The CDR3 DNA reads TGTGCCAGCAGCTTAGAATCCCAGCCCCAGCATTTT. Amino acids: CASSLESQPQHF.

This clonotype was counted ten times or more. This chain uses TRBV7-8 with TRBJ2-7; D gene ambiguous. The CDR3 sequence is 13 residues long. CDR1 and CDR2 from the germline V gene are SGHVS and FQNEAQ. V lost 3 bases, J lost 2 bases, and 8 bases lay in between. The CDR3 loop reads CASSFGPAYEQYF. The CDR3 nucleotides read TGTGCCAGCAGCTTTGGACCCGCCTACGAGCAGTACTTC.

This clonotype was detected only a few times. The CDR3 DNA follows: TGCAGTGCTAACGGTCAGGGCGGCTATGGCTACACCTTC. Translating it yields CSANGQGGYGYTF. The rearrangement links TRBV20-1 to TRBJ1-2, with TRBD1 as a possible D gene (5 bases). Germline V gene lookup returns CDR1 DFQATT and CDR2 SNEGSKA (reference sequence). There are 13 residues in the CDR3. The germline V and J ends were trimmed by 4 bases and 4 bases, with 13 bases remaining between them.

In this sample, this clonotype turned up many times. The gene calls are TRBV10-3 and TRBJ2-1; D remains unclear. This CDR3 has 18 residues. V shed 0 bases and J shed 1 base, with 16 bases lying between them. Germline loops: CDR1 ENHRY, CDR2 SYGVKD. The CDR3 coding sequence is TGTGCCATCAGTGAGTCGATTTTGCGCATAAGGTCCTACAATGAGCAGTTCTTC. Protein: CAISESILRIRSYNEQFF.

This clonotype turned up a few times. This sequence joins TRBV19 and TRBJ1-5; 8 positions match TRBD1. The CDR3 contains 15 residues. Germline values: CDR1 LNHDA, CDR2 SQIVND (reference sequence). Trimming took 5 bases from V and 2 from J; bases not matched to a gene: 5. CDR3 sequence (DNA): TGTGCCAGTAGTCAGGACAGGGTTGGCAATCAGCCCCAGCATTTT. Amino acids: CASSQDRVGNQPQHF.

This clonotype has just a few counts. The chain couples TRBV3-1 to TRBJ2-3; 8 nucleotides match TRBD2. The length of the CDR3 is 14 residues. Germline V gene data show CDR1 as LGHDT and CDR2 as YNNKEL (reference sequence). V lost 6 bases, J lost 2 bases, and 4 bases stayed unmatched. CDR3 coding DNA: TGTGCCAGCAGACTTAGCGGGGTCACAGATACGCAGTATTTT. It is translated as CASRLSGVTDTQYF.